The following is a T cell receptor beta chain sequence with its context. This entry is derived from a study of cytomegalovirus exposure and HLA in healthy donors. PCR amplification relied on 60 Vbeta primers (plus 13 Jbeta primers). The repertoire was sequenced with immunoSEQ multiplex PCR; TCRdb's copy has only in-frame clones and lacks some. Among around 210,000 clones listed, 70% to 90% were seen once. The receptor was derived from a girl aged 2-10 years in good health and CMV-seronegative. Sequenced material: PBMCs.

The CDR3 spells CASSPSRAGREKLFF. The CDR3 nucleotides read TGCGCCAGCAGTCCAAGCAGGGCGGGACGGGAAAAACTGTTTTTT. The V call is TRBV5-1, the J call TRBJ1-4; maybe TRBD1 (5 bases). Trimming removed 5 bases from V and 8 bases from J, with 19 bases in between. The CDR3 is 15 residues long. Germline V gene sequence: CDR1 SGHRS, CDR2 YFSETQ.